What follows are 32 T cell receptor beta chains derived from one specimen sequenced in a study of blood T cell repertoires in COVID-19. TCRdb's copy holds only in-frame clones and misses some; the assay was immunoSEQ multiplex PCR. The sample has 75,000 to 90,000 clones; 85% to 90% are singletons. Sequencing used peripheral blood. Receptors were obtained from an elderly man with active or convalescent COVID-19.

CDR3 in amino acids: CASSQGPRLAGGWGGTDTQYF. In DNA form, the CDR3 reads TGTGCCAGCAGCCAAGGTCCGCGTCTAGCGGGAGGTTGGGGTGGCACAGATACGCAGTATTTT. J is TRBJ2-3 and V is TRBV14, with 11 bases fitting TRBD2. V shed 1 base, J shed 1 base, and the junction held 16 bases outside the gene matches. The CDR3 runs to 21 residues. The V gene's germline CDR1 is SGHDN and CDR2 FVKESK.

This chain connects TRBV5-1 to TRBJ2-3; 8 bases are a match to TRBD2. Germline values: CDR1 SGHRS, CDR2 YFSETQ. V shed 5 bases and J 1 base; nucleotides not matched to a gene: 3. The CDR3 extends over 14 amino acids. CDR3 in DNA: TGCGCCAGCAGACCCGGGGGGGGCACAGATACGCAGTATTTT. Translation gives CASRPGGGTDTQYF.

CDR3 in DNA: TGTGCCAGCAGCTTGGACAGGGGGAGGACTGAAGCTTTCTTT. It translates to CASSLDRGRTEAFF. V gene TRBV5-4 combines with J gene TRBJ1-1; 8 positions match TRBD1. The CDR3 runs to 14 residues. The V gene end was trimmed by 0 bases and the J gene end by 5 bases; junction bases not matched to a gene: 3. Looked up from germline, CDR1 is SGHNT and CDR2 is YYREEE (reference sequence).

The chain carries TRBV7-3 and TRBJ2-3, with 16 bases that match TRBD2. V lost 4 bases, J lost 6 bases, and 7 bases stayed unmatched. Germline lookup yields CDR1 SGHTA and CDR2 FQGTGA. CDR3 length equals 17 residues. The CDR3 region is CASSSGLAGGRADTQYF. The CDR3 nucleotides are TGTGCCAGCAGCTCGGGACTAGCGGGAGGGAGGGCCGATACGCAGTATTTT. The variable domain in full, completed from reference TRBV7-3 and TRBJ2-3, reads GAGVSQTPSNKVTEKGKYVELRCDPISGHTALYWYRQSLGQGPEFLIYFQGTGAADDSGLPNDRFFAVRPEGSVSTLKIQRTERGDSAVYLCASSSGLAGGRADTQYFGPGTRLTVL.

This rearrangement joins TRBV5-1 to TRBJ2-5; TRBD1 aligns across 8 bases. The CDR3 runs to 16 residues. Per the germline V gene, CDR1 is SGHRS and CDR2 is YFSETQ. The V segment lost 1 base and the J segment 1 base; nucleotides outside the gene matches: 6. In nucleotides, the CDR3 is TGCGCCAGCAGCTTGTGGACAGGGAGGATCCAAGAGACCCAGTACTTC. Translating gives CASSLWTGRIQETQYF.

This clone was observed a handful of times. The V call is TRBV3-1 (or the pseudogene TRBV3-2), the J call TRBJ1-1; 7 bases fit TRBD1. This CDR3 spans 14 amino acids. Germline lookup yields CDR1 LGHDT and CDR2 YNNKEL (reference sequence). Trimming at V came to 4 bases and at J to 5 bases, leaving 7 bases not matched to a gene. Written as DNA, the CDR3 is TGTGCCAGCAGCCTGACAGGGTCTGGTACTGAAGCTTTCTTT. Its protein product is CASSLTGSGTEAFF.

The chain is built from TRBV5-4 and TRBJ2-1, with 8 bases matching TRBD2. The CDR3 is 15 residues long. With 4 bases clipped from V and 7 bases from J, the junction kept 10 bases outside the gene matches. Germline V CDR1 and CDR2: SGHNT, YYREEE (reference sequence). CDR3 sequence (DNA): TGTGCCAGCAGCAGGGGGTCGGGGGGGCCGAATGAGCAGTTCTTC. Its translation is CASSRGSGGPNEQFF. The variable domain in full, completed from reference TRBV5-4 and TRBJ2-1, reads ETGVTQSPTHLIKTRGQQVTLRCSSQSGHNTVSWYQQALGQGPQFIFQYYREEENGRGNFPPRFSGLQFPNYSSELNVNALELDDSALYLCASSRGSGGPNEQFFGPGTRLTVL.

The chain couples TRBV5-1 to TRBJ1-3; 10 bases line up with TRBD1. CDR3 length: 14 residues. V lost 1 base and J lost 8; bases outside the gene matches: 3. CDR1 is SGHRS, CDR2 YFSETQ, per germline. CDR3 in DNA: TGCGCCAGCAGCTTGAGACAGGGGGCAGACACCATATATTTT. Translating gives CASSLRQGADTIYF.

The rearrangement links TRBV11-2 to TRBJ2-3, with 7 positions matching TRBD2. V dropped 5 bases and J dropped 9; count of bases not matched to a gene: 14. This CDR3 spans 15 amino acids. In germline, CDR1 is SGHAT, CDR2 FQNNGV. The CDR3 DNA follows: TGTGCCAGCAGCCACCCGGGGACTATAGTCAACACGCAGTATTTT. Translation: CASSHPGTIVNTQYF. The full variable domain, with the rest looked up from reference TRBV11-2 and TRBJ2-3, is EAGVAQSPRYKIIEKRQSVAFWCNPISGHATLYWYQQILGQGPKLLIQFQNNGVVDDSQLPKDRFSAERLKGVDSTLKIQPAKLEDSAVYLCASSHPGTIVNTQYFGPGTRLTVL.

The V and J genes are TRBV2 and TRBJ2-3, with 11 bases fitting TRBD2. The germline V gene encodes CDR1 SNHLY and CDR2 FYNNEI. The V segment lost 8 bases and the J segment 2 bases; nucleotides outside the gene matches: 6. CDR3 length equals 15 residues. CDR3 DNA: TGTGCCAGCTTGGGACTAGCGGTGAACACAGATACGCAGTATTTT. Translating gives CASLGLAVNTDTQYF.

The CDR3 DNA reads as TGTGCCACCAGTCGAGATAACACAGATACGCAGTATTTT. Protein product: CATSRDNTDTQYF. The chain couples TRBV24-1 to TRBJ2-3; D gene ambiguous. V lost 6 bases and J 2 bases, leaving 8 bases between the germline ends. The germline CDR1 and CDR2 sequences are KGHDR and SFDVKD. The CDR3 length is 13 residues.

J is TRBJ2-7 and V is TRBV5-1, with TRBD1 identical over 9 bases. J lost 5 bases, V lost 4 bases, and 4 bases had no gene match. This CDR3 has 13 amino acids. The germline gives CDR1 SGHRS, CDR2 YFSETQ. The CDR3 spells CASSAQGADEQYV. The CDR3 DNA reads as TGCGCCAGCAGCGCACAGGGGGCGGACGAGCAGTACGTC.

V gene TRBV5-5 combines with J gene TRBJ1-2; D gene uncertain. Trimming left V 0 bases short and J 3 bases short, with 12 bases between. The CDR3 length is 15 residues. Germline CDR1 SGHKS, CDR2 YYEKEE (reference sequence). CDR3 sequence: CASSLGSRAHYGYTF. For the CDR3, the DNA is TGTGCCAGCAGCTTGGGGAGCCGTGCACACTATGGCTACACCTTC.

The chain recombines TRBV29-1 with TRBJ2-6; perhaps TRBD1 as D (6 bases). Germline V gene sequence: CDR1 SQVTM, CDR2 ANQGSEA. The CDR3 has 14 amino acids. Trimming left V 4 bases short and J 1 base short, with 8 bases between. Here the CDR3 DNA reads TGCAGCGTTGTTCAGGGGTCTGGGGCCAACGTCCTGACTTTC. Translation gives CSVVQGSGANVLTF.

V usage is TRBV6-5 and J usage is TRBJ1-5, with TRBD1 as a possible D gene (5 bases). CDR3 length: 14 amino acids. V was clipped by 10 bases and J by 0 bases, with 13 bases between them. The V gene's germline CDR1 is MNHEY and CDR2 SVGAGI. The CDR3 protein is CATSAGNSNQPQHF. CDR3 nucleotides: TGTGCCACCTCGGCAGGGAATAGCAATCAGCCCCAGCATTTT.

The table lists this clone with a count of one. The same CDR3 also results from other DNA sequences found in this sample. V is TRBV14 and J is TRBJ2-5; possibly TRBD2 for D (6 bases). This CDR3 contains 13 residues. Deletions cut 2 bases from V and 5 bases from J, with 9 bases between. Per the germline V gene, CDR1 is SGHDN and CDR2 is FVKESK. The CDR3 is CASSQWGGETQYF. The CDR3 bases are TGTGCCAGCAGCCAATGGGGAGGTGAGACCCAGTACTTC. Full variable domain (missing parts from reference TRBV14 and TRBJ2-5): EAGVTQFPSHSVIEKGQTVTLRCDPISGHDNLYWYRRVMGKEIKFLLHFVKESKQDESGMPNNRFLAERTGGTYSTLKVQPAELEDSGVYFCASSQWGGETQYFGPGTRLLVL.

The rearrangement joins TRBV5-5 to TRBJ2-6; 12 positions match TRBD1. Germline CDR1 reads SGHKS; CDR2 reads YYEKEE (reference sequence). Losses at the gene ends were 4 bases for V and 4 bases for J; bases not matched to a gene: 9. This CDR3 is 18 amino acids long. The CDR3 DNA is TGTGCCAGCAGCCGGAGGGGACAGGGGGCCGAAGGGGCCAACGTCCTGACTTTC. This codes for CASSRRGQGAEGANVLTF.

This chain links TRBV29-1 with TRBJ2-1, with 10 bases identical to TRBD1. The CDR3 has 15 residues. The ends lost 4 bases at V and 9 bases at J; junction bases unmatched: 12. Germline V gene sequence: CDR1 SQVTM, CDR2 ANQGSEA. The CDR3 DNA follows: TGCAGCGTTGGCCGCGGGACAGGGGACCTGGGTGAGCAGTTCTTC. Translating gives CSVGRGTGDLGEQFF.

CDR3 bases: TGTGCCAGTAGTGCACAGGGGGACACTGAAGCTTTCTTT. This gives the protein CASSAQGDTEAFF. The V call is TRBV19, the J call TRBJ1-1; 8 bases line up with TRBD1. Germline CDR1 reads LNHDA; CDR2 reads SQIVND (reference sequence). The CDR3 contains 13 residues. V gave up 5 bases and J gave up 3 bases; unmatched junction bases: 2.

This clone was recorded only once. This chain joins TRBV5-1 and TRBJ2-5, with D possibly TRBD1 on 5 matching bases. Trimming cost V 4 bases and J 2 bases, with 18 bases left between them. The CDR3 has 16 amino acids. The germline gives CDR1 SGHRS, CDR2 YFSETQ. The CDR3 DNA follows: TGCGCCAGCAGCCCCGAACCTCAGGGAAGACAAGAGACCCAGTACTTC. It codes for CASSPEPQGRQETQYF.

The V and J genes are TRBV6-5 and TRBJ1-2; TRBD1 matches 9 bases. CDR1 and CDR2 (germline): MNHEY, SVGAGI. This CDR3 has 13 residues. V lost 6 bases to trimming and J lost 3 bases; unmatched junction nucleotides: 2. The CDR3 DNA reads TGTGCCAGCAGAGGACAGGGGCACTATGGCTACACCTTC. Translated: CASRGQGHYGYTF.

V is TRBV5-4 and J is TRBJ2-7; 12 bases align to TRBD1. J gave up 2 bases and V 4 bases, and 4 bases lay outside the gene matches. This CDR3 is built from 15 residues. Germline V gives CDR1 SGHNT, CDR2 YYREEE (reference sequence). The CDR3 DNA follows: TGTGCCAGCAGCCGGGACAGGGGGCAAACCTACGAGCAGTACGTC. Encoded protein: CASSRDRGQTYEQYV.

V is TRBV20-1 and J is TRBJ1-1, with D maybe TRBD1 (6 bases). CDR1 is DFQATT, CDR2 SNEGSKA, per germline (reference sequence). The V and J ends lost 3 bases and 1 base respectively, with 9 bases between them. This CDR3 region has 13 residues. CDR3 amino acids: CSASGGGNTEAFF. The DNA of the CDR3 is TGCAGTGCTAGTGGAGGGGGGAACACTGAAGCTTTCTTT.

V usage is TRBV3-1 (or the pseudogene TRBV3-2) and J usage is TRBJ2-7, with D perhaps matching TRBD1 (6 bases). V lost 1 base and J 4 bases, leaving 11 bases between the germline ends. This CDR3 region has 14 residues. Germline assignment: CDR1 LGHDT and CDR2 YNNKEL (reference sequence). CDR3 sequence reads: CASSQGDRWYEQYV. In nucleotides, the CDR3 is TGTGCCAGCAGCCAAGGTGACAGGTGGTACGAGCAGTACGTC.

This chain joins TRBV5-1 and TRBJ1-1, with D tentatively TRBD1 (5 bases). Germline-derived CDR1 and CDR2 are SGHRS and YFSETQ. The germline V and J ends were trimmed by 4 bases and 1 base, with 17 bases remaining between them. CDR3 length equals 16 residues. The CDR3, as DNA: TGCGCCAGCAGCCTGGGACTCACAGGTCCGAACACTGAAGCTTTCTTT. Amino acid sequence: CASSLGLTGPNTEAFF.

The chain combines TRBV7-2 with TRBJ2-3; 7 bases agree with TRBD2. From germline, CDR1 is SGHTA and CDR2 FQGNSA. Trimming removed 2 bases from V and 8 bases from J; junction bases left unmatched: 1. This CDR3 is 12 amino acids long. CDR3: CASSLLAGTQYF. CDR3 coding DNA: TGTGCCAGCAGCTTATTAGCGGGTACGCAGTATTTT.

The J gene is TRBJ2-1, the V gene TRBV7-2; a possible D gene is TRBD2 (5 bases). V dropped 3 bases and J dropped 2 bases, with 11 bases sitting between them. Germline-derived CDR1 and CDR2 are SGHTA and FQGNSA. The CDR3 length is 15 residues. Here the CDR3 reads CASSFERAAYNEQFF. For the CDR3, the DNA is TGTGCCAGCAGCTTCGAGAGGGCCGCCTACAATGAGCAGTTCTTC.

J is TRBJ2-3 and V is TRBV5-1; TRBD2 matches at 13 bases. With 4 bases clipped from V and 5 bases from J, the junction kept 4 bases outside the gene matches. This CDR3 comprises 15 residues. Per the germline V gene, CDR1 is SGHRS and CDR2 is YFSETQ. The CDR3 sequence: CASSLTSGGRDTQYF. In DNA, the CDR3 is TGCGCCAGCAGCCTGACTAGCGGGGGGCGAGATACGCAGTATTTT.

This chain links TRBV19 with TRBJ1-2, with 10 bases matching TRBD1. V lost 9 bases, J lost 8 bases, and 12 bases stayed unmatched. The CDR3 covers 14 residues. The germline CDR1 and CDR2 sequences are LNHDA and SQIVND (reference sequence). The chain's CDR3 is CASATGTGVSGYTF. In DNA, the CDR3 is TGTGCCAGCGCAACCGGGACAGGGGTTTCCGGCTACACCTTC.

This chain links TRBV28 with TRBJ1-5; 7 bases agree with TRBD1. CDR3 size: 18 residues. The germline gives CDR1 MDHEN, CDR2 SYDVKM. Unmatched junction bases numbered 13, after V lost 3 bases and J lost 2 bases. CDR3 in DNA: TGTGCCAGCAGTTTCCCCCGACAGGGTACGAGGGGCAATCAGCCCCAGCATTTT. Protein: CASSFPRQGTRGNQPQHF.

This chain joins TRBV5-5 and TRBJ1-4; 7 nucleotides align to TRBD1. Germline V gene data show CDR1 as SGHKS and CDR2 as YYEKEE (reference sequence). V shed 2 bases and J 6 bases; nucleotides not matched to a gene: 7. The CDR3 sequence is 15 residues long. The CDR3 nucleotides read TGTGCCAGCAGCTTACCGGGACAGTGGTATGAAAAACTGTTTTTT. Translated: CASSLPGQWYEKLFF. Combining the CDR3 with reference TRBV5-5 and TRBJ1-4 gives the whole variable domain DAGVTQSPTHLIKTRGQQVTLRCSPISGHKSVSWYQQVLGQGPQFIFQYYEKEERGRGNFPDRFSARQFPNYSSELNVNALLLGDSALYLCASSLPGQWYEKLFFGSGTQLSVL.

V usage is TRBV6-5 and J usage is TRBJ2-2; perhaps TRBD1 as D (6 bases). The germline V gene encodes CDR1 MNHEY and CDR2 SVGAGI. Trimming left V 6 bases short and J 1 base short, with 6 bases between. The CDR3 is 13 residues long. CDR3 amino acids: CASRTGNTGELFF. CDR3 DNA sequence: TGTGCCAGCAGGACAGGGAACACCGGGGAGCTGTTTTTT.